This TCR beta chain comes out of a study of T-cell reconstitution after alpha-beta-depleted transplantation in children. Ten or more counts support this clonotype. Its antigen is not identified. CDR1 is DFQATT and CDR2 is SNEGSKA in the germline V gene (reference sequence). Trimming took 6 bases from V and 3 from J, leaving 19 bases between them. The CDR3 loop spans 15 amino acids. Whole-study results and caveats: Several hundred expanded graft clones reportedly supplied alpha-beta T cells about two months after transplant.

Preparation of the TCRbeta library used unique molecular identifiers. MiXCR was run by TCRdb on the PCR reads, yielding one entry per CDR3 protein. The sample holds approximately 290,000 distinct CDR3 sequences, roughly 10% seen once. The chain is built from TRBV20-1 and TRBJ2-3; TRBD1 might be the D (6 bases). The receptor was isolated from a male patient between 2 and 10 years old who had a stem cell transplant for chronic granulomatous disease, so the T cells may come from the graft donor. The input for sequencing was peripheral blood, taken 180 days after TCRalphabeta/CD19-depleted stem cell transplant. As DNA, the CDR3 is TGCAGTGCCCCCCTTCGGGACATTAAAACAGATACGCAGTATTTT. It is translated as CSAPLRDIKTDTQYF.